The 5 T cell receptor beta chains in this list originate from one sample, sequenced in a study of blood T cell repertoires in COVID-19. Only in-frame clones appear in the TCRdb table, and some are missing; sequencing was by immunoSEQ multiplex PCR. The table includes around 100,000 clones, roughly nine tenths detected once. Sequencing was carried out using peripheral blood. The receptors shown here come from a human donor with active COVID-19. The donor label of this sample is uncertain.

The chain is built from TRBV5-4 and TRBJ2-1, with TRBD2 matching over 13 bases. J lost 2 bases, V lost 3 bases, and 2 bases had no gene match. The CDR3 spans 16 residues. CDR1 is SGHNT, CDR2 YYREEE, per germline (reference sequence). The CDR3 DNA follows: TGTGCCAGCAGCTGGGGGACTAGCGGGGCCTACAATGAGCAGTTCTTC. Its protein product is CASSWGTSGAYNEQFF.

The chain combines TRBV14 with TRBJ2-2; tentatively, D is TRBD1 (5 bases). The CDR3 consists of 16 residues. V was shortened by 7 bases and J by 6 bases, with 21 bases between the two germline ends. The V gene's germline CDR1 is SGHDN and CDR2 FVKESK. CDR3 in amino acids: CASNPQQGDTSGELFF. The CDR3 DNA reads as TGTGCCAGCAACCCTCAGCAGGGCGACACGTCCGGGGAGCTGTTTTTT.

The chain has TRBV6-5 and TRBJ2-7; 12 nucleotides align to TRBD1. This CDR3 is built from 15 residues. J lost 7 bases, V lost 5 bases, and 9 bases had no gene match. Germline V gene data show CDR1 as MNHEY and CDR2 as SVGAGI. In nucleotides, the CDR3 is TGTGCCAGCAGTCAGCCGGGACAGGGGGCTAAAGAGCAGTACTTC. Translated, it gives CASSQPGQGAKEQYF.

The DNA of the CDR3 is TGTGCCAGCAGCCTAGTGACGACTAGCGGGGCTTACAATGAGCAGTTCTTC. The encoded protein is CASSLVTTSGAYNEQFF. The chain recombines TRBV3-1 (or the pseudogene TRBV3-2) with TRBJ2-1; 11 bases match TRBD2. This CDR3 region has 17 residues. J gave up 4 bases and V 4 bases, and 9 bases lay outside the gene matches. CDR1 and CDR2 from the germline V gene are LGHDT and YNNKEL (reference sequence).

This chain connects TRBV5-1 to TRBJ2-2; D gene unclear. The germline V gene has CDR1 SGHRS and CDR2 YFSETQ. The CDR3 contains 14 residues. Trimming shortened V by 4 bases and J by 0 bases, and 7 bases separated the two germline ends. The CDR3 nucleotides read TGCGCCAGCAGCATGCAGGCGAACACCGGGGAGCTGTTTTTT. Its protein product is CASSMQANTGELFF.